Sequencing of this T cell receptor (beta chain) was carried out in a study of post-analysis software for immune sequencing data. General observations from the study: TRBV5-6, TRBV5-1 and TRBV20-1 belonged to a set of about five TRBV segments that were more frequent in patients than controls.

Points on this clonotype: The antigen is not known.

The CDR3 contains 17 residues. With 5 bases clipped from V and 1 base from J, the junction kept 4 bases outside the gene matches. Sequencing libraries made from TCR beta cDNA carried unique molecular identifiers. It was from roughly 1 to 10 million T cells that about half a million cDNA molecules came. TCRdb reprocessed the PCR reads via MiXCR and lists one record per CDR3 protein. The table lists roughly 670,000 distinct CDR3 sequences, approximately 59% of them singletons. This TCR came from a girl aged 2 to 9 with multiple sclerosis. The chain employs TRBV12-3 or TRBV12-4 and TRBJ2-1; TRBD2 matches 14 bases. The sequencing input was blood. The CDR3 bases are TGTGCCAGCAGTGGACTAGCGGGGGGTCTATCCTACAATGAGCAGTTCTTC. Amino acid sequence: CASSGLAGGLSYNEQFF.